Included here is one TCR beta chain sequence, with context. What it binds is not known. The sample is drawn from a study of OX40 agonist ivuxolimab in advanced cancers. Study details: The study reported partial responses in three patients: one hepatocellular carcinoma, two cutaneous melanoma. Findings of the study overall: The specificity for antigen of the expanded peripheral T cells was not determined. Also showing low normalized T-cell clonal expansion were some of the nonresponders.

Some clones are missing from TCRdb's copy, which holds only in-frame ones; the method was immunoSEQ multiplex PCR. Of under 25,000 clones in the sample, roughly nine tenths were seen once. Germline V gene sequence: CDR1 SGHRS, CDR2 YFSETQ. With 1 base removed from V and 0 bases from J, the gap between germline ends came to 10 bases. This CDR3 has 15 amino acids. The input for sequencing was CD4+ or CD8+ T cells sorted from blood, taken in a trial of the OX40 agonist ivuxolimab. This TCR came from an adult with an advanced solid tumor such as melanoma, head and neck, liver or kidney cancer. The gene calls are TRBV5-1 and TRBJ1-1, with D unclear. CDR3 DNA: TGCGCCAGCAGCTTGTATAATCGCATGAACACTGAAGCTTTCTTT. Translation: CASSLYNRMNTEAFF.